This record covers a single TCR beta chain. After removal of 5 bases from V and 7 bases from J, the junction contained 7 bases not matched to a gene. CDR3 length: 13 amino acids. CDR1 is MNHEY, CDR2 SVGAGI, per germline. The data originate from a study of blood T cell repertoires in COVID-19. The wider study: PBMCs, B-cell-depleted T cells, or T cells provided the cDNA or gDNA that made up the material.

Cohort 3 recovered donors had two negative PCRs, clearance, or symptom resolution. As handled by the study authors: How many nucleated cells were present was estimated from reference gene primer amplification. Profiling relied on immunoSEQ multiplex PCR, and the TCRdb table lists in-frame clones only, not all of them. Clone size and V and J calls were adopted from that table, with D and trimming inferred from the DNA. Found here are about 250,000 clones, 80% to 90% of them singletons; the top ten hold roughly 9%. This sequence joins TRBV6-5 and TRBJ1-2; 7 bases line up with TRBD1. Sequences were obtained from PBMCs or T cells enriched from blood (not recorded which). The receptor was derived from a man aged 35 to 55 who had recovered from COVID-19. CDR3 DNA: TGTGCCAGCAGTCCAGAGGACAGGACTGGCTACACCTTC. As protein: CASSPEDRTGYTF.